Below are 30 T cell receptor beta chains sequenced from a single sample in a study of identical twins. TCRdb re-derived calls from the 5' RACE reads in MiXCR, one entry per CDR3 protein. The data show about 700,000 distinct CDR3 sequences, 6% to 6.5% seen once. Sequences were obtained from naive T cells sorted from blood. All receptors come from a man between 18 and 35 years old in good health.

The table lists this clonotype with a count of one. V and J are TRBV20-1 and TRBJ2-7, with D perhaps TRBD1 or TRBD2 (5 bases each). V was trimmed by 8 bases and J by 3 bases, leaving 14 bases between them. Germline CDR1 reads DFQATT; CDR2 reads SNEGSKA (reference sequence). The CDR3 loop spans 12 amino acids. CDR3: CSPTGLLYEQYF. Written as DNA, the CDR3 is TGCAGTCCCACAGGACTTCTCTACGAGCAGTACTTC.

This rearrangement joins TRBV12-3 or TRBV12-4 to TRBJ1-5; perhaps TRBD1 as D (6 bases). This CDR3 spans 14 amino acids. V lost 6 bases, J lost 7 bases, and 16 bases lay in between. In DNA form, the CDR3 reads TGTGCCAGCAGGTCAGGGGTACCTGGGCAGCCCCAGCATTTT. It is translated as CASRSGVPGQPQHF.

This clonotype was observed many times. This sequence joins TRBV6-2 or TRBV6-3 and TRBJ2-1; D is uncertain. Trimming cost V 4 bases and J 6 bases, with 7 bases left between them. Germline CDR1 reads MNHEY; CDR2 reads SVGEGT. This CDR3 contains 12 residues. For the CDR3, the DNA is TGTGCCAGCAGTTCTTCCCTCAATGAGCAGTTCTTC. Translation: CASSSSLNEQFF.

This clonotype was observed a few times. V gene TRBV18 combines with J gene TRBJ1-1, with 12 bases aligning to TRBD1. The germline gives CDR1 KGHSH, CDR2 LQKENI. This CDR3 comprises 16 residues. With 2 bases clipped from V and 0 bases from J, the junction kept 1 base outside the gene matches. The CDR3 here is CASSPGTGGLNTEAFF. In DNA form, the CDR3 reads TGTGCCAGCTCACCAGGGACAGGGGGCCTGAACACTGAAGCTTTCTTT.

The genes are TRBV6-2 or TRBV6-3 and TRBJ2-1, with TRBD2 identical over 16 bases. V lost 2 bases and J lost 7; bases outside the gene matches: 11. CDR3 size: 19 residues. Per the germline V gene, CDR1 is MNHEY and CDR2 is SVGEGT. The CDR3, as DNA: TGTGCCAGCAGTTACAAATTGGGACTAGCGGGAGGGTCCTCGAATGAGCAGTTCTTC. Translated, it gives CASSYKLGLAGGSSNEQFF.

With respect to this clonotype: One end of the junction varies from germline; a read error may be responsible. CDR3 coding DNA: TGTGCCGGTCATGGGACAGGTACGCAGTATTTT. This encodes CAGHGTGTQYF. The rearrangement joins TRBV19 to TRBJ2-3; TRBD1 matches at 8 bases. The CDR3 length is 11 residues. From germline, CDR1 is LNHDA and CDR2 SQIVND (reference sequence).

This clonotype came up a few times. This chain connects TRBV7-9 to TRBJ2-2, with D possibly TRBD2 on 5 matching bases. CDR1 is SEHNR, CDR2 FQNEAQ, per germline (reference sequence). The germline V and J ends were trimmed by 5 bases and 3 bases, with 19 bases remaining between them. The CDR3 is made up of 17 amino acids. In nucleotides, the CDR3 is TGTGCCAGCAGCAGACGAAATCGGGGAATGGACACCGGGGAGCTGTTTTTT. This codes for CASSRRNRGMDTGELFF.

The chain combines TRBV12-3 or TRBV12-4 with TRBJ2-3; 9 positions match TRBD2. The length of the CDR3 is 17 residues. The V segment lost 2 bases and the J segment 2 bases; nucleotides outside the gene matches: 8. The CDR3 bases are TGTGCCAGCAGTTTACGGCTAGCGGGGCGAACCACAGATACGCAGTATTTT. Amino acids: CASSLRLAGRTTDTQYF.

This clonotype occurred a few times. The chain employs TRBV12-3 or TRBV12-4 and TRBJ2-2, with TRBD2 as a possible D gene (5 bases). The V end was cut by 3 bases, the J end by 1 base, with 9 bases between. The CDR3 has 15 residues. The CDR3 DNA is TGTGCCAGCAGTTTTAAGGACTGGAACACCGGGGAGCTGTTTTTT. This sequence encodes CASSFKDWNTGELFF.

This clonotype was observed a few times. This chain uses TRBV27 with TRBJ1-2; 8 bases are shared with TRBD1. CDR1 and CDR2 from the germline V gene are MNHEY and SMNVEV (reference sequence). CDR3 size: 13 residues. Germline trimming cut 8 bases from V and 6 bases from J; bases unmatched to any gene: 8. As DNA, the CDR3 is TGTGCCAGCGGAAGACAGGGGAGTGATGGCTACACCTTC. It codes for CASGRQGSDGYTF.

This clonotype was counted ten times or more. The chain joins TRBV11-2 to TRBJ2-1; the match to TRBD2 covers 7 bases. Germline assignment: CDR1 SGHAT and CDR2 FQNNGV. This CDR3 is built from 16 residues. V dropped 2 bases and J dropped 2; count of bases not matched to a gene: 6. The CDR3 is CASSLLSSGTYNEQFF. CDR3 DNA sequence: TGTGCCAGCAGCTTATTGTCTAGCGGTACCTACAATGAGCAGTTCTTC.

This clonotype was detected many times. V is TRBV12-3 or TRBV12-4 and J is TRBJ2-1; 7 nucleotides align to TRBD2. The V segment lost 2 bases and the J segment 7 bases; nucleotides outside the gene matches: 5. The CDR3 loop spans 14 amino acids. CDR3 DNA: TGTGCCAGCAGTTTATTATCTAGCGGTAATGAGCAGTTCTTC. Its protein is CASSLLSSGNEQFF.

In its sample, this clonotype was seen many times. The rearrangement links TRBV6-4 to TRBJ1-1, with unresolved D. From germline, CDR1 is MRHNA and CDR2 SNTAGT. Trimming stripped 4 bases from V and 7 bases from J, with 10 bases between. The CDR3 loop spans 12 amino acids. The CDR3 region has the DNA TGTGCCAGCAGTGTAGGACTGCTTGAAGCTTTCTTT. Protein: CASSVGLLEAFF.

This clonotype was seen more than once but under ten times. The chain links TRBV11-2 to TRBJ2-2; possibly TRBD2 for D (6 bases). V lost 2 bases and J lost 6, with 25 bases in between. Germline-derived CDR1 and CDR2 are SGHAT and FQNNGV. The CDR3 sequence is 19 residues long. The CDR3 region has the DNA TGTGCCAGCAGCTTACAAGTCGGGGGACTCCCGGCCGGAGCCGGGGAGCTGTTTTTT. Translated, it gives CASSLQVGGLPAGAGELFF.

This clonotype was found a few times. The CDR3 coding sequence is TGCGCCAGCAGCTTGACCTCAGGGATTAATGAAAAACTGTTTTTT. Amino acids: CASSLTSGINEKLFF. The rearrangement joins TRBV5-1 to TRBJ1-4; D might be TRBD1 (5 bases). V was cut by 1 base and J by 4 bases, with 11 bases left in between. CDR1 is SGHRS, CDR2 YFSETQ, per germline. The length of the CDR3 is 15 residues.

This clonotype was detected ten times or more. The chain is built from TRBV5-1 and TRBJ2-1; D is unresolved. V was shortened by 4 bases and J by 6 bases, with 5 bases between the two germline ends. The germline gives CDR1 SGHRS, CDR2 YFSETQ. The CDR3 totals 11 residues. CDR3 nucleotides: TGCGCCAGCAGCGTAGCCAATGAGCAGTTCTTC. The encoded protein is CASSVANEQFF.

This clonotype occurred a few times. The V gene is TRBV5-6, the J gene TRBJ1-5, with TRBD1 matching 9 bases. Germline V gene sequence: CDR1 SGHDT, CDR2 YYEEEE. The CDR3 runs to 14 residues. V lost 4 bases to trimming and J lost 6 bases; unmatched junction nucleotides: 5. The DNA of the CDR3 is TGTGCCAGCAGCCACAGGGGGCATGGTCAGCCCCAGCATTTT. This translates into CASSHRGHGQPQHF.

In this sample, this clonotype turned up a few times. The J gene is TRBJ2-1, the V gene TRBV12-1; the D call in the table, TRBD2, was not verified against the DNA. TRBV12-1 is a pseudogene. This CDR3 comprises 14 residues. CDR3: CAPLDTSSSNEQFF. DNA of the CDR3: TGTGCCCCACTCGACACTAGTTCTTCCAATGAGCAGTTCTTC.

This clonotype was counted between two and nine times. The chain uses TRBV6-1 and TRBJ1-2, with TRBD1 identical over 8 bases. Looked up from germline, CDR1 is MNHNS and CDR2 is SASEGT. This CDR3 comprises 13 residues. V lost 6 bases, J lost 5 bases, and 5 bases stayed unmatched. In DNA form, the CDR3 reads TGTGCCAGCAGGGGACAGGAGACATATGGCTACACCTTC. Amino acids: CASRGQETYGYTF.

This clonotype was detected ten times or more. The chain has TRBV5-1 and TRBJ2-5; weak D call: TRBD1 (5 bases). The CDR3 spans 15 residues. Germline-derived CDR1 and CDR2 are SGHRS and YFSETQ. The V gene lost 6 bases and the J gene lost 4 bases, with 19 bases spanning the gap. CDR3 residues: CASTQGTLSGETQYF. The CDR3 DNA sequence: TGCGCCAGCACTCAGGGAACGTTATCCGGAGAGACCCAGTACTTC.

This clonotype was seen a handful of times. V and J are TRBV5-1 and TRBJ1-2; 7 bases map to TRBD1. CDR3 length equals 13 residues. With 4 bases clipped from V and 6 bases from J, the junction kept 6 bases outside the gene matches. Germline V gene lookup returns CDR1 SGHRS and CDR2 YFSETQ. CDR3 nucleotide sequence: TGCGCCAGCAGCCGCGACAGGGCCGATGGCTACACCTTC. Encoded protein: CASSRDRADGYTF.

This clonotype was found a few times. The rearrangement joins TRBV20-1 to TRBJ2-7; D call uncertain. CDR1 is DFQATT, CDR2 SNEGSKA, per germline (reference sequence). Trimming cost V 1 base and J 3 bases, with 13 bases left between them. CDR3 length: 14 amino acids. The CDR3 loop is CSARGSGSLYEQYF. DNA of the CDR3: TGCAGTGCTAGAGGTAGTGGGTCCCTCTACGAGCAGTACTTC.

This clonotype was picked up many times. The chain uses TRBV3-1 and TRBJ2-7; 7 nucleotides match TRBD1. The length of the CDR3 is 14 residues. CDR1 and CDR2 from the germline V gene are LGHDT and YNNKEL (reference sequence). The trim removed 4 bases at V and 0 bases at J, leaving 3 bases unmatched. CDR3 in amino acids: CASSRDRLSYEQYV. The CDR3 DNA follows: TGTGCCAGCAGCCGGGACAGACTCTCCTACGAGCAGTACGTC.

Ten or more counts support this clonotype. J is TRBJ2-7 and V is TRBV12-3 or TRBV12-4; D unresolved. The ends were cut back, 2 bases at V and 0 bases at J, with 5 bases in the middle. The CDR3 has 13 residues. CDR3: CASSLLGSYEQYV. CDR3 coding DNA: TGTGCCAGCAGTTTATTGGGCTCCTACGAGCAGTACGTC.

This clonotype was seen many times. The chain joins TRBV5-5 to TRBJ1-5; D ambiguous. V gave up 0 bases and J gave up 5 bases, with 9 bases separating them. Germline V gene data show CDR1 as SGHKS and CDR2 as YYEKEE (reference sequence). CDR3 length: 14 amino acids. CDR3 nucleotides: TGTGCCAGCAGCTTGGAAGGACCCCATCAGCCCCAGCATTTT. It yields the protein CASSLEGPHQPQHF.

The chain is built from TRBV18 and TRBJ2-7; D is possibly TRBD1 (6 bases). V gave up 1 base and J gave up 6 bases, with 10 bases separating them. The CDR3 covers 13 residues. Germline-derived CDR1 and CDR2 are KGHSH and LQKENI. The CDR3 loop reads CASSPQGVSEQYV. CDR3 sequence (DNA): TGTGCCAGCTCACCACAGGGGGTGTCCGAGCAGTACGTC.

This clonotype was observed at least ten times. The chain employs TRBV25-1 and TRBJ2-1; D tentatively reads TRBD1 or TRBD2 (5 bases each). CDR3 length: 15 residues. V was pared by 1 base and J by 2 bases, with 9 bases between. CDR1 MGHDK and CDR2 SYGVNS come from the germline V gene. The CDR3 region is CASSEFGGPYNEQFF. CDR3 DNA: TGTGCCAGCAGTGAATTTGGGGGTCCCTACAATGAGCAGTTCTTC. The full variable domain, in which reference TRBV25-1 and TRBJ2-1 provide the parts outside the CDR3, is EADIYQTPRYLVIGTGKKITLECSQTMGHDKMYWYQQDPGMELHLIHYSYGVNSTEKGDLSSESTVSRIRTEHFPLTLESARPSHTSQYLCASSEFGGPYNEQFFGPGTRLTVL.

This clonotype occurred a few times. This rearrangement joins TRBV5-1 to TRBJ1-1; D gene ambiguous. From germline, CDR1 is SGHRS and CDR2 YFSETQ. V dropped 5 bases and J dropped 0 bases, with 17 bases sitting between them. The CDR3 is 16 residues long. The CDR3 is CASRRGTGAMNTEAFF. The DNA of the CDR3 is TGCGCCAGCAGACGTGGTACGGGAGCGATGAACACTGAAGCTTTCTTT.

The V and J genes are TRBV27 and TRBJ2-7; 9 bases are shared with TRBD2. Germline V gene data show CDR1 as MNHEY and CDR2 as SMNVEV (reference sequence). This CDR3 has 15 residues. Trimming at V came to 4 bases and at J to 11 bases, leaving 15 bases not matched to a gene. CDR3 loop: CASSSPVTSGNKEYF. Written as DNA, the CDR3 is TGTGCCAGCAGTTCCCCGGTGACTAGCGGAAATAAGGAGTACTTC.

In its sample, this clonotype was seen many times. This chain joins TRBV29-1 and TRBJ1-4, with D unclear. Trimming removed 6 bases from V and 5 bases from J, with 10 bases in between. CDR1 and CDR2 from the germline V gene are SQVTM and ANQGSEA. The CDR3 totals 12 residues. The CDR3 loop is CSVGGKNEKLFF. CDR3 bases: TGCAGCGTCGGAGGGAAAAATGAAAAACTGTTTTTT.